The 20 T cell receptor beta chains presented below share a single source sample, sequenced in a study of blood T cell repertoires in COVID-19. Assay: immunoSEQ multiplex PCR; the TCRdb copy retains only in-frame clones and omits some. The sample has around 400,000 clones; 70% to 90% are singletons. Material for sequencing was peripheral blood. All receptors derive from a woman in her sixties or seventies with COVID-19, enrolled during active disease.

The CDR3 DNA reads as TGTGCCAGCACCTCGAACAGTATTCTTGGCTACACCTTC. Protein product: CASTSNSILGYTF. The gene calls are TRBV28 and TRBJ1-2; unclear D gene. Trimming left V 7 bases short and J 7 bases short, with 16 bases between. The CDR3 is 13 residues long. Germline loops: CDR1 MDHEN, CDR2 SYDVKM.

CDR3 sequence reads: CASSLHGQGKAFF. The CDR3 nucleotides read TGTGCCAGCAGTTTACATGGACAGGGGAAAGCTTTCTTT. The V and J genes are TRBV28 and TRBJ1-1; 9 bases fit TRBD1. V lost 2 bases and J lost 9; bases outside the gene matches: 4. This CDR3 has 13 residues. CDR1 is MDHEN, CDR2 SYDVKM, per germline.

CDR3 coding DNA: TGTGCCAGCAGTTTGCGAAGCAGCAATCAGCCCCAGCATTTT. The encoded protein is CASSLRSSNQPQHF. The chain carries TRBV28 and TRBJ1-5; D is unresolved. Trimming removed 3 bases from V and 1 base from J, with 7 bases in between. Germline lookup yields CDR1 MDHEN and CDR2 SYDVKM. There are 14 residues in the CDR3.

The CDR3 loop is CASSQPTMRNTGELFF. The CDR3 region has the DNA TGTGCCAGCAGCCAACCAACGATGAGGAACACCGGGGAGCTGTTTTTT. The V and J genes are TRBV3-1 (or the pseudogene TRBV3-2) and TRBJ2-2, with D uncertain. V was pared by 2 bases and J by 1 base, with 11 bases between. Germline assignment: CDR1 LGHDT and CDR2 YNNKEL (reference sequence). The CDR3 runs 16 residues.

Only one count was recorded for this clone. V gene TRBV9 combines with J gene TRBJ1-2; TRBD1 aligns across 11 bases. The J segment lost 0 bases and the V segment lost 4 bases, leaving 2 bases of the junction unmatched. Germline lookup yields CDR1 SGDLS and CDR2 YYNGEE. This CDR3 has 15 amino acids. For the CDR3, the DNA is TGTGCCAGCAGCCCGGGACAGGGGGCTAACTATGGCTACACCTTC. This translates into CASSPGQGANYGYTF.

V usage is TRBV28 and J usage is TRBJ2-6, with a possible D match to TRBD2 (6 bases). CDR3 size: 16 residues. V was pared by 7 bases and J by 4 bases, with 17 bases between. Germline loops: CDR1 MDHEN, CDR2 SYDVKM. CDR3 loop: CASMTGDELGANVLTF. The CDR3 nucleotides read TGTGCCAGCATGACGGGGGACGAGTTAGGGGCCAACGTCCTGACTTTC.

This chain uses TRBV19 with TRBJ2-1; 11 nucleotides line up with TRBD2. CDR1 and CDR2 (germline): LNHDA, SQIVND (reference sequence). CDR3 length equals 16 residues. The V gene end was trimmed by 6 bases and the J gene end by 4 bases; junction bases not matched to a gene: 8. CDR3 sequence reads: CASRPPGTSGYNEQFF. Here the CDR3 DNA reads TGTGCCAGTAGACCCCCAGGGACTAGCGGTTACAATGAGCAGTTCTTC.

V gene TRBV4-1 combines with J gene TRBJ2-5, with a weak D call TRBD2 (7 bases). Germline V gene data show CDR1 as MGHRA and CDR2 as YSYEKL. The CDR3 covers 15 residues. V was shortened by 4 bases and J by 5 bases, with 17 bases between the two germline ends. CDR3: CASSPRRGAGETQYF. CDR3 bases: TGCGCCAGCAGCCCTCGCCGGGGGGCGGGGGAGACCCAGTACTTC.

This chain uses TRBV5-1 with TRBJ1-3; D not resolved. This CDR3 comprises 11 residues. V lost 4 bases to trimming and J lost 8 bases, with 7 bases between them. Germline CDR1 SGHRS, CDR2 YFSETQ. The CDR3 loop reads CASSAQDTIYF. The CDR3 DNA sequence: TGCGCCAGCAGCGCGCAGGACACCATATATTTT.

The V call is TRBV5-5, the J call TRBJ2-1; 8 nucleotides agree with TRBD1. Germline lookup yields CDR1 SGHKS and CDR2 YYEKEE (reference sequence). The CDR3 has 15 amino acids. V shed 2 bases, J shed 8 bases, and the junction held 9 bases outside the gene matches. The CDR3 DNA sequence: TGTGCCAGCAGCTTTCTTGGACAGGGATATGATGAGCAGTTCTTC. It is translated as CASSFLGQGYDEQFF. Complete variable domain (other parts from reference TRBV5-5 and TRBJ2-1): DAGVTQSPTHLIKTRGQQVTLRCSPISGHKSVSWYQQVLGQGPQFIFQYYEKEERGRGNFPDRFSARQFPNYSSELNVNALLLGDSALYLCASSFLGQGYDEQFFGPGTRLTVL.

The CDR3 DNA sequence: TGTGCCAGCAGCTTAGGGACAGGGGGCGTAGTAAACACTGAAGCTTTCTTT. Its translation is CASSLGTGGVVNTEAFF. This rearrangement joins TRBV11-2 to TRBJ1-1, with TRBD1 matching 11 bases. V was pared by 1 base and J by 2 bases, with 6 bases of the junction left unmatched. The CDR3 length is 17 residues. Germline V gene lookup returns CDR1 SGHAT and CDR2 FQNNGV.

Comment on this clone: One junction end disagrees with the germline gene, perhaps due to a read error. The chain links TRBV5-1 to TRBJ2-3, with D maybe TRBD2 (6 bases). Germline lookup yields CDR1 SGHRS and CDR2 YFSETQ. The CDR3 is 17 residues long. The CDR3 region is CASTPAQRTGDPTDGVF. As DNA, the CDR3 is TGCGCCAGCACGCCGGCACAAAGAACGGGGGACCCCACAGACGGTGTTTTT.

In its sample, this clone was seen once. The V gene is TRBV19, the J gene TRBJ1-5, with a weak D call TRBD1 (5 bases). Germline CDR1 reads LNHDA; CDR2 reads SQIVND (reference sequence). CDR3 length: 14 residues. Trimming removed 9 bases from V and 7 bases from J, with 19 bases in between. CDR3 in DNA: TGTGCCAGCCGCCGGGGGGGGAAGGAGCAGCCCCAGCATTTT. It is translated as CASRRGGKEQPQHF.

The chain joins TRBV10-2 to TRBJ2-7; D remains ambiguous. The CDR3 sequence is 11 residues long. Germline loops: CDR1 WSHSY, CDR2 SAAADI. V lost 3 bases and J lost 4, with 4 bases in between. The CDR3 loop is CASSDMYEQYF. CDR3 nucleotides: TGCGCCAGCAGTGATATGTACGAGCAGTACTTC.

This chain connects TRBV11-2 to TRBJ2-7; a possible D gene is TRBD1 (6 bases). Germline V gene sequence: CDR1 SGHAT, CDR2 FQNNGV. There are 13 residues in the CDR3. Deletions cut 5 bases from V and 7 bases from J, with 15 bases between. Here the CDR3 reads CASSRTGLWEQYF. The CDR3 coding sequence is TGTGCCAGCAGCCGAACAGGGCTTTGGGAGCAGTACTTC.

V usage is TRBV5-1 and J usage is TRBJ2-1; D is uncertain. Trimming removed 1 base at V and 4 bases at J, with 12 bases between. CDR3 size: 15 residues. Germline V gene data show CDR1 as SGHRS and CDR2 as YFSETQ. CDR3 region: CASSLIEDSYNEQFF. The CDR3 DNA is TGCGCCAGCAGCTTGATTGAAGACTCATACAATGAGCAGTTCTTC. Full variable domain (rest looked up from reference TRBV5-1 and TRBJ2-1): KAGVTQTPRYLIKTRGQQVTLSCSPISGHRSVSWYQQTPGQGLQFLFEYFSETQRNKGNFPGRFSGRQFSNSRSEMNVSTLELGDSALYLCASSLIEDSYNEQFFGPGTRLTVL.

This clone was counted a few times. The chain joins TRBV7-8 to TRBJ2-5, with 12 bases identical to TRBD2. CDR3 length: 17 amino acids. J was trimmed by 0 bases and V by 6 bases; bases with no gene match: 8. Germline values: CDR1 SGHVS, CDR2 FQNEAQ. The CDR3 here is CASRPPTSGGYQETQYF. In DNA form, the CDR3 reads TGTGCCAGCAGGCCCCCTACTAGCGGGGGGTACCAAGAGACCCAGTACTTC.

J is TRBJ1-3 and V is TRBV15; a possible D gene is TRBD1 (5 bases). V was pared by 5 bases and J by 5 bases, with 7 bases between. The CDR3 contains 12 residues. CDR1 is LNHNV and CDR2 is YYDKDF in the germline V gene (reference sequence). This chain's CDR3 is CATSPGRNTIYF. CDR3 bases: TGTGCCACCAGCCCAGGGAGAAACACCATATATTTT.

This clone was recorded only once. The gene calls are TRBV5-1 and TRBJ2-7; no clear D. V dropped 1 base and J dropped 4 bases, with 12 bases sitting between them. The CDR3 loop spans 14 amino acids. Germline V lookup: CDR1 SGHRS, CDR2 YFSETQ. The CDR3 DNA reads as TGCGCCAGCAGCTTGTACAGCCTGCCTTACGAGCAGTACTTC. It translates to CASSLYSLPYEQYF.

This chain links TRBV9 with TRBJ2-7; D unclear. Deletions cut 0 bases from V and 1 base from J, with 11 bases between. The germline V gene encodes CDR1 SGDLS and CDR2 YYNGEE. The CDR3 runs to 15 residues. The DNA of the CDR3 is TGTGCCAGCAGCGTAGCTACAGATCCTTCCTACGAGCAGTACTTC. Protein sequence: CASSVATDPSYEQYF.